In its sample, the clone carrying this T cell receptor (beta chain) was seen many times. No antigen is known for it. These data belong to a study of CD8 T cells in ankylosing spondylitis. Study results and limitations: Seemingly characteristic of ankylosing spondylitis blood was a TCR beta motif consisting of several highly homologous variants.

Germline V gene lookup returns CDR1 MNHEY and CDR2 SVGAGI. After removal of 0 bases from V and 3 bases from J, the junction contained 8 bases not matched to a gene. The CDR3 has 17 residues. Quantitative 5'-RACE was performed with molecular barcodes, and it yielded the TCR beta libraries. MiXCR was run by TCRdb on the 5' RACE reads, yielding one entry per CDR3 protein. The sample shows 100,000 to 150,000 distinct CDR3 sequences, more than 6.5% of them seen only once. Sequenced: blood, either unsorted or a sorted T cell fraction (not recorded which). J is TRBJ2-3 and V is TRBV6-5, with 8 positions matching TRBD2. The receptor was derived from a male donor with ankylosing spondylitis or in good health (not recorded which). This chain's CDR3 is CASSYSSGGGRTDTQYF. The CDR3 nucleotides read TGTGCCAGCAGTTACTCGAGTGGGGGCGGGAGGACAGATACGCAGTATTTT.